This TCR beta chain was sequenced in a study of T cells in Graves' hyperthyroidism and ophthalmopathy. Study-level information: The blood sample was taken at first diagnosis, before treatment began. The study, taken as a whole, reports: Ophthalmopathy, which appeared later, was predicted by the model a median 6.5 months before onset.

Uncontrolled infection, other autoimmune disease, pregnancy and lactation each barred patients from inclusion. Blood dates from first hyperthyroidism diagnosis, before any ophthalmopathy symptoms. The investigators amplified TCR beta CDR3 regions from RNA transcripts. An initial round of RT-PCR targeting the TCR CDR3 relied on the HTBI primer set. Each CDR3 protein gets one entry after TCRdb re-called the multiplex PCR reads with MiXCR. This repertoire shows fewer than 900,000 distinct CDR3 sequences, around a sixth found once; its top ten account for about a sixth. A note on this clonotype: Its antigen is unidentified.

Trimming left V 3 bases short and J 1 base short, with 7 bases between. Germline CDR1 is SGHRS and CDR2 is YFSETQ. The CDR3 is 13 residues long. The V call is TRBV5-1, the J call TRBJ2-5; D gene uncertain. The TCR was taken from a woman aged 45-59 years with Graves' hyperthyroidism that later progressed to Graves' ophthalmopathy. Material for sequencing was blood. CDR3 region: CASSSAPQETQYF. The DNA of the CDR3 is TGCGCCAGCAGCTCCGCACCCCAAGAGACCCAGTACTTC.